This TCR beta chain appears in the sequencing data of a study of T-cell reconstitution after alpha-beta-depleted transplantation in children. Overall study results and limits: Two months or so post-transplant, alpha-beta T cells reportedly derived from several hundred expanded graft clones.

Construction of the TCRbeta library involved unique molecular identifiers. TCRdb re-derived calls from the PCR reads in MiXCR, one entry per CDR3 protein. This repertoire shows approximately 290,000 distinct CDR3 sequences, around 10% found once; its top ten account for about a quarter. Trimming pared 3 bases from V and 7 bases from J, leaving 18 bases between. Germline V gene sequence: CDR1 GTSNPN, CDR2 SVGIG (reference sequence). The CDR3 is 15 residues long. This clonotype was seen only a few times. Its antigen is as yet unknown. The clonotype originates from a male patient between 2 and 10 years old who had a stem cell transplant for chronic granulomatous disease, so the T cells may come from the graft donor. The rearrangement links TRBV30 to TRBJ1-4; D not certain. Sequences were derived from peripheral blood, sampled 180 days after TCRalphabeta/CD19-depleted stem cell transplant. The CDR3 loop reads CAWSPVVWGSEKLFF. In nucleotides, the CDR3 is TGTGCCTGGAGCCCCGTCGTGTGGGGTAGTGAAAAACTGTTTTTT.